Here is one TCR beta chain with its context. Repertoires were generated with immunoSEQ multiplex PCR, while TCRdb's copy carries only in-frame clones and drops some. Among 75,000 to 100,000 clones listed, under 90% were seen once. This specimen belongs to a study of OX40 agonist ivuxolimab in advanced cancers. As for the study in general: Cohort: about 80% men, mean age around 55, aged about 20 to 90.

CDR1 and CDR2 (germline): SGHDT, YYEEEE. There are 17 residues in the CDR3. Trimming at V came to 3 bases and at J to 6 bases, leaving 15 bases not matched to a gene. The chain links TRBV5-6 to TRBJ2-1; 7 nucleotides line up with TRBD2. The sample was CD4+ or CD8+ T cells sorted from blood, taken in a trial of the OX40 agonist ivuxolimab. The receptor's source is an adult with an advanced solid tumor such as melanoma, head and neck, liver or kidney cancer. CDR3 loop: CASSSTLRGRAINEQFF. CDR3 bases: TGTGCCAGCAGCTCCACACTTCGGGGGAGGGCCATCAATGAGCAGTTCTTC.